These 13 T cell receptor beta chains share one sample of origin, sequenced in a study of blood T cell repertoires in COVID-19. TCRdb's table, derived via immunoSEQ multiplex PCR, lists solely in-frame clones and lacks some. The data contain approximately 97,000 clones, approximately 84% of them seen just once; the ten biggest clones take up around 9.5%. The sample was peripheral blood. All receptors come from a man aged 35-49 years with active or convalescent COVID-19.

This CDR3 is CASSPVGGTAYEQYF. The CDR3, as DNA: TGTGCCAGTAGTCCAGTCGGGGGGACGGCCTACGAGCAGTACTTC. This sequence joins TRBV19 and TRBJ2-7, with TRBD2 matching over 7 bases. Trimming took 5 bases from V and 2 from J; bases not matched to a gene: 9. This CDR3 region has 15 residues. CDR1 is LNHDA, CDR2 SQIVND, per germline (reference sequence). Together with reference TRBV19 and TRBJ2-7, the CDR3 gives the full variable domain: DGGITQSPKYLFRKEGQNVTLSCEQNLNHDAMYWYRQDPGQGLRLIYYSQIVNDFQKGDIAEGYSVSREKKESFPLTVTSAQKNPTAFYLCASSPVGGTAYEQYFGPGTRLTVT.

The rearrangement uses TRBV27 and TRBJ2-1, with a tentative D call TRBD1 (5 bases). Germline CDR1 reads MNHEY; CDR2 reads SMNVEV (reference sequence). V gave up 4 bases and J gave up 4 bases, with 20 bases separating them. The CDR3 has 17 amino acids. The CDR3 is CASSSLMGQGFYNEQFF. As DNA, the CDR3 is TGTGCCAGCAGTTCACTTATGGGGCAGGGCTTTTACAATGAGCAGTTCTTC.

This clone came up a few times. CDR3 amino acids: CASSGGVNTEAFF. CDR3 nucleotides: TGTGCCAGCAGCGGGGGAGTTAACACTGAAGCTTTCTTT. The chain is built from TRBV9 and TRBJ1-1; D not certain. The germline V gene has CDR1 SGDLS and CDR2 YYNGEE. Deletions cut 3 bases from V and 2 bases from J, with 8 bases between. The CDR3 runs to 13 residues.

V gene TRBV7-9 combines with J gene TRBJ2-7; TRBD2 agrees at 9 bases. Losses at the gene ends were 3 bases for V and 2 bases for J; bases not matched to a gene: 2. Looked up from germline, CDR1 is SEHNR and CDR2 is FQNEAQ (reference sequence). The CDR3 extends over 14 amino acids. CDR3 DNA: TGTGCCAGCAGCTTGGGCGGGAGGGCCTACGAGCAGTACTTC. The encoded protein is CASSLGGRAYEQYF. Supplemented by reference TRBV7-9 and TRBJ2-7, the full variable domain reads DTGVSQNPRHKITKRGQNVTFRCDPISEHNRLYWYRQTLGQGPEFLTYFQNEAQLEKSRLLSDRFSAERPKGSFSTLEIQRTEQGDSAMYLCASSLGGRAYEQYFGPGTRLTVT.

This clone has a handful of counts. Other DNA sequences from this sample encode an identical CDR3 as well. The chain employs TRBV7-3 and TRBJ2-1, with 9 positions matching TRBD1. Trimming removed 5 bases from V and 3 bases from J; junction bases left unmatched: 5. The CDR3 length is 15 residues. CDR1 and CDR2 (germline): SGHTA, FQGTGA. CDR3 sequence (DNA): TGTGCCAGCAGCAAGGACAGGGGCCTCTACAATGAGCAGTTCTTC. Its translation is CASSKDRGLYNEQFF.

CDR3 in amino acids: CASSPAGLAGGLNEQFF. Written as DNA, the CDR3 is TGCGCCAGCAGCCCAGCGGGACTAGCGGGGGGCCTAAATGAGCAGTTCTTC. The chain couples TRBV4-3 to TRBJ2-1; 15 nucleotides match TRBD2. The junction had 8 bases not matched to a gene; V was cut back by 4 bases and J by 7 bases. The CDR3 has 17 amino acids. The germline V gene has CDR1 LGHNA and CDR2 YSLEER.

The CDR3 loop is CASSESSQGANPSPKNIQYF. Here the CDR3 DNA reads TGCGCCAGCAGTGAGTCCAGCCAGGGGGCGAATCCAAGCCCCAAAAACATTCAGTACTTC. This sequence joins TRBV10-2 and TRBJ2-4, with TRBD1 identical over 8 bases. Germline CDR1 is WSHSY and CDR2 is SAAADI. Germline trimming cut 0 bases from V and 2 bases from J; bases unmatched to any gene: 15. The CDR3 spans 20 residues.

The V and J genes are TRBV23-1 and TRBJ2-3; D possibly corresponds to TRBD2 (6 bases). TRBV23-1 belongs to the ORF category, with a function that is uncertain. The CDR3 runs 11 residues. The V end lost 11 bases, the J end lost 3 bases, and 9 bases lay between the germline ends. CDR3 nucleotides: TGCGCCGGCGGGGTTACAGATACGCAGTATTTT. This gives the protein CAGGVTDTQYF.

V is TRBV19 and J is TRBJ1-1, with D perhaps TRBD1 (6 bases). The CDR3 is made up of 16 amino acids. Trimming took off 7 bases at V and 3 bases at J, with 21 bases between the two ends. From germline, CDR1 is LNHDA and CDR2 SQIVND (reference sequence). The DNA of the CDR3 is TGTGCCAGTAAACGGAACGCTCGGGCAGGGGACACTGAAGCTTTCTTT. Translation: CASKRNARAGDTEAFF. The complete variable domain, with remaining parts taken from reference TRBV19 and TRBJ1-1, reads DGGITQSPKYLFRKEGQNVTLSCEQNLNHDAMYWYRQDPGQGLRLIYYSQIVNDFQKGDIAEGYSVSREKKESFPLTVTSAQKNPTAFYLCASKRNARAGDTEAFFGQGTRLTVV.

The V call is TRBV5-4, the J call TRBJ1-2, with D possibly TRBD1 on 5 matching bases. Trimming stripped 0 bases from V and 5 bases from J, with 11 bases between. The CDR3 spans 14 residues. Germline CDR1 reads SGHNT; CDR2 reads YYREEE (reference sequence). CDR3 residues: CASSLGGKYYGYTF. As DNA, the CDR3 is TGTGCCAGCAGCTTGGGGGGCAAATATTATGGCTACACCTTC.

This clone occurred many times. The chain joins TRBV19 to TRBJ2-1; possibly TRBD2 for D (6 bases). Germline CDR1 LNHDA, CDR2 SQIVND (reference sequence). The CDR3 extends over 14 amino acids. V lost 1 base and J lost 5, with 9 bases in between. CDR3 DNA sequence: TGTGCCAGTAGTATAGGGAGGACTAACAATGAGCAGTTCTTC. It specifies CASSIGRTNNEQFF.

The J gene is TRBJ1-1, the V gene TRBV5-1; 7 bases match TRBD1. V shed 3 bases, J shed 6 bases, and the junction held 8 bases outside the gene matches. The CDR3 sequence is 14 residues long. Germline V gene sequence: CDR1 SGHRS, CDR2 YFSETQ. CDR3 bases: TGCGCCAGCAGCTCTCAGGGGGGTGGAGCTGAAGCTTTCTTT. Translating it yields CASSSQGGGAEAFF.

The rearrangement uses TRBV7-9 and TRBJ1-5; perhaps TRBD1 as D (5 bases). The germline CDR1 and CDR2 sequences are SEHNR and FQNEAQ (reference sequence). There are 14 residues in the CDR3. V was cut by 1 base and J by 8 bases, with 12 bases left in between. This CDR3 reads CASSLGGRWEPQHF. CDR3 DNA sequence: TGTGCCAGCAGCTTAGGGGGCAGGTGGGAGCCCCAGCATTTT.